The rows below give T cell receptor beta chains drawn from one sample of a study of technical replicates of blood from a few donors. Sequencing was performed with immunoSEQ multiplex PCR; in TCRdb, only in-frame clones are kept and a portion is missing. The sample shows about 93,000 clones, 95% of them seen only once. Sequencing was performed on T cells isolated from PBMCs. The receptor set was obtained from a human donor in good health. The CDR3 runs from the conserved cysteine through the conserved F or W. The D gene is left open where the match is weak. The size of a clone is reported for some rows only, either as once, few or many, or as a class for expanded clones.

j_gene,v_gene,abundance,d_gene,CDR3aa,CDR3nt
TRBJ1-1,TRBV5-4,NA,NA,CASRGGPNTEAFF,TGTGCCAGCAGGGGGGGGCCGAACACTGAAGCTTTCTTT
TRBJ1-4,TRBV7-3,NA,NA,CASSLVTGMEKLFF,TGTGCCAGCAGCTTAGTCACAGGGATGGAAAAACTGTTTTTT
TRBJ2-5,TRBV7-2,NA,NA,CASSSQTTRFETQYF,TGTGCCAGCAGCTCACAAACTACTAGGTTTGAGACCCAGTACTTC
TRBJ2-1,TRBV28,once,TRBD2,CASTVYGGLAGGNEQFF,TGTGCCAGCACTGTATATGGGGGACTAGCGGGAGGTAATGAGCAGTTCTTC
TRBJ1-5,TRBV19,NA,NA,CASNGLGGQPQHF,TGTGCCAGTAATGGTCTGGGAGGTCAGCCCCAGCATTTT
TRBJ1-1,TRBV10-2,NA,NA,CASSTHMNTEAFF,TGCGCCAGCAGTACTCATATGAACACTGAAGCTTTCTTT
TRBJ1-1,TRBV28,NA,NA,CASSTHRLMNTEAFF,TGTGCCAGCAGCACCCACAGATTAATGAACACTGAAGCTTTCTTT
TRBJ2-1,TRBV5-1,NA,NA,CASSLPQSYNEQFF,TGCGCCAGCAGCCTTCCCCAGTCCTACAATGAGCAGTTCTTC
TRBJ2-2,TRBV6-4,once,TRBD2,CASSENIYRTRNTGELFF,TGTGCCAGCAGTGAAAATATATACCGGACTAGGAACACCGGGGAGCTGTTTTTT
TRBJ1-5,TRBV30,NA,NA,CAWSRGGNLIRPQHF,TGTGCCTGGAGTAGGGGGGGAAACCTTATCAGGCCCCAGCATTTT
TRBJ2-2,TRBV6-6,NA,TRBD1,CASRPTTGFTGELFF,TGTGCCAGCAGACCAACGACAGGGTTCACCGGGGAGCTGTTTTTT
TRBJ2-7,TRBV5-1,NA,TRBD1,CASSQTGITYEQYF,TGCGCCAGCAGCCAGACAGGGATAACCTACGAGCAGTACTTC
TRBJ2-1,TRBV4-1,NA,TRBD1,CASSQGVDREYNEQFF,TGCGCCAGCAGCCAAGGCGTGGACAGGGAATACAATGAGCAGTTCTTC
TRBJ1-2,TRBV4-1,NA,NA,CASSQAGLFYGYTF,TGCGCCAGCAGCCAAGCCGGGTTGTTCTATGGCTACACCTTC
TRBJ1-2,TRBV11-2,NA,NA,CASSLGLNGYTF,TGTGCCAGCAGCTTAGGGCTTAATGGCTACACCTTC
TRBJ2-7,TRBV28,NA,NA,CASSPPGSSYEQYF,TGTGCCAGCAGTCCCCCCGGTAGTTCCTACGAGCAGTACTTC
TRBJ1-3,TRBV27,NA,NA,CASSLSWPYSGNTIYF,TGTGCCAGCAGTTTATCGTGGCCGTACTCTGGAAACACCATATATTTT
TRBJ2-2,TRBV13,NA,TRBD2,CASSSGAGGPAGELFF,TGTGCCAGCAGCTCCGGAGCGGGGGGGCCGGCCGGGGAGCTGTTTTTT
TRBJ2-1,TRBV27,NA,TRBD2,CASSPGKLGSGRDNEQFF,TGTGCCAGCAGTCCAGGGAAGCTTGGTAGCGGGAGGGACAATGAGCAGTTCTTC
TRBJ2-7,TRBV4-2,NA,TRBD2,CASSPGLAGGEQYF,TGTGCCAGCAGCCCCGGACTAGCGGGAGGCGAGCAGTACTTC
TRBJ2-7,TRBV14,NA,NA,CASSDAGVYYEQYF,TGTGCCAGCAGCGACGCAGGGGTTTATTACGAGCAGTACTTC
TRBJ1-2,TRBV19,NA,TRBD1,CAGGTGVYGYTF,TGTGCCGGGGGGACAGGCGTATATGGCTACACCTTC
TRBJ2-2,TRBV19,NA,TRBD1,CASSLQGVGTGELFF,TGTGCCAGTAGCTTACAGGGGGTCGGCACCGGGGAGCTGTTTTTT
TRBJ2-2,TRBV5-1,NA,NA,CASSSSLGGTGELFF,TGCGCCAGCAGCTCCTCCCTAGGAGGCACCGGGGAGCTGTTTTTT
TRBJ1-5,TRBV4-1,NA,TRBD1,CASSQSQTGVHKPQHF,TGCGCCAGCAGCCAATCCCAGACAGGGGTCCATAAGCCCCAGCATTTT
TRBJ1-5,TRBV9,NA,NA,CASSPDSFQPQHF,TGTGCCAGCAGCCCAGACAGTTTTCAGCCCCAGCATTTT
TRBJ2-7,TRBV11-2,once,TRBD1,CASSFGQGYEQYF,TGTGCCAGCAGCTTCGGACAGGGGTACGAGCAGTACTTC
TRBJ2-7,TRBV6-1,once,TRBD2,CACTGLADTTYEQYF,TGTGCCTGCACGGGACTAGCGGATACTACCTACGAGCAGTACTTC
TRBJ2-3,TRBV4-2,few,TRBD2,CASSQDPRGAAVRADTQYF,TGTGCCAGCAGCCAAGACCCGCGGGGGGCCGCGGTGAGGGCAGATACGCAGTATTTT
TRBJ2-3,TRBV27,NA,TRBD2,CASSPRTSRHTQYF,TGTGCCAGCAGTCCTCGGACTAGCAGGCATACGCAGTATTTT
TRBJ2-1,TRBV11-3,NA,NA,CASSLGQGSYNEQFF,TGTGCCAGCAGCTTAGGGCAGGGCTCCTACAATGAGCAGTTCTTC
TRBJ1-2,TRBV5-6,NA,TRBD1,CASSLNGDRVRYGYTF,TGTGCCAGCAGCTTAAATGGCGACAGGGTTCGATATGGCTACACCTTC
TRBJ2-7,TRBV6-5,NA,NA,CASSYSGAPTYEQYF,TGTGCCAGCAGTTACTCAGGGGCTCCCACCTACGAGCAGTACTTC
TRBJ1-1,TRBV9,NA,NA,CASSAGGGGYTEAFF,TGTGCCAGCAGCGCGGGTGGGGGCGGCTACACTGAAGCTTTCTTT
TRBJ2-1,TRBV27,NA,TRBD1,CASSLSRDRANEQFF,TGTGCCAGCAGTTTATCACGGGACAGGGCCAATGAGCAGTTCTTC
TRBJ2-1,TRBV7-9,NA,TRBD2,CASSLSLAGNFFYNEQFF,TGTGCCAGCAGCTTATCCCTAGCGGGGAATTTTTTCTACAATGAGCAGTTCTTC
TRBJ2-7,TRBV6-1,NA,NA,CASIGGLPYEQYF,TGTGCCAGCATCGGAGGTCTCCCCTACGAGCAGTACTTC
TRBJ2-1,TRBV27,NA,TRBD1,CASSSSGTGEVTIPNEQFF,TGTGCCAGCAGTTCATCCGGGACAGGGGAAGTAACCATCCCCAATGAGCAGTTCTTC
TRBJ1-2,TRBV25-1,NA,NA,CASPGCGYGYTF,TGTGCCAGTCCAGGGTGCGGCTATGGCTACACCTTC
TRBJ2-1,TRBV12-5,once,TRBD2,CASGLVLSGRGDNEQFF,TGTGCTAGTGGTTTGGTACTTAGCGGGAGAGGGGACAATGAGCAGTTCTTC
TRBJ2-2,TRBV11-3,NA,TRBD1,CASSLAFLGQGAGGELFF,TGTGCCAGCAGCTTAGCCTTCTTGGGACAGGGGGCGGGCGGGGAGCTGTTTTTT
TRBJ2-7,TRBV27,NA,NA,CASSFQGYEQYF,TGTGCCAGCAGTTTCCAGGGCTACGAGCAGTACTTC
TRBJ1-1,TRBV27,NA,NA,CASSFSPNTEAFF,TGTGCCAGCAGTTTTAGCCCAAACACTGAAGCTTTCTTT
TRBJ1-1,TRBV25-1,NA,NA,CASSESALGADTF,TGTGCCAGCAGTGAATCCGCCCTTGGTGCGGACACGTTT